These 29 T cell receptor beta chains came from one sample sequenced in a study of blood T cells in healthy people across ages. Alongside a J-beta primer mix, a sample-barcoded 5' primer served in a second PCR lasting about 7 to 11 cycles. TCRdb fed the 5' RACE reads into MiXCR, producing one record per CDR3 protein. The sample lists fewer than 950,000 distinct CDR3 sequences, around 36% occurring once. Sequencing was done on a sample of blood. The origin of the receptors is a man younger than 30 in good health.

The chain employs TRBV6-2 or TRBV6-3 and TRBJ2-7, with D possibly being TRBD2 (6 bases). Germline-derived CDR1 and CDR2 are MNHEY and SVGEGT. The V end was cut by 8 bases, the J end by 2 bases, with 13 bases between. This CDR3 region has 13 residues. CDR3 DNA sequence: TGTGCCAGCTCCTCGGAGGGTCCCTACGAGCAGTACTTC. As protein: CASSSEGPYEQYF.

This sequence joins TRBV4-3 and TRBJ2-5, with D possibly being TRBD2 (6 bases). Trimming pared 0 bases from V and 2 bases from J, leaving 10 bases between. The germline V gene encodes CDR1 LGHNA and CDR2 YSLEER. The CDR3 contains 15 residues. DNA for the CDR3: TGCGCCAGCAGCCAAGAGGGGGGAGGTCAAGAGACCCAGTACTTC. The encoded protein is CASSQEGGGQETQYF.

V gene TRBV12-3 or TRBV12-4 combines with J gene TRBJ1-1; the D gene is possibly TRBD1 (5 bases). The V and J ends lost 3 bases and 7 bases respectively, with 15 bases between them. The CDR3 runs 14 residues. The CDR3: CASSFGGGSGEAFF. In DNA, the CDR3 is TGTGCCAGCAGTTTTGGCGGGGGATCGGGTGAAGCTTTCTTT.

This clonotype was detected only a few times. V gene TRBV29-1 combines with J gene TRBJ2-2; 9 nucleotides align to TRBD2. This CDR3 region has 15 residues. Germline assignment: CDR1 SQVTM and CDR2 ANQGSEA. V dropped 5 bases and J dropped 4; count of bases not matched to a gene: 8. As DNA, the CDR3 is TGCAGCGTTCTCGACGGACTAGCGCGCACCGGGGAGCTGTTTTTT. It yields the protein CSVLDGLARTGELFF.

The chain has TRBV2 and TRBJ2-3; possibly TRBD2 for D (5 bases). V lost 7 bases, J lost 4 bases, and 18 bases lay in between. Germline CDR1 reads SNHLY; CDR2 reads FYNNEI. The CDR3 extends over 15 amino acids. The CDR3 region is CASNAISPGADTQYF. CDR3 DNA sequence: TGTGCCAGCAACGCGATCTCGCCCGGGGCAGATACGCAGTATTTT.

The V gene is TRBV14, the J gene TRBJ2-1; 10 bases fit TRBD2. CDR1 is SGHDN, CDR2 FVKESK, per germline. CDR3 length: 13 amino acids. Trimming removed 4 bases from V and 13 bases from J; junction bases left unmatched: 7. The CDR3 nucleotides read TGTGCCAGCAGCCGAGGACTAGCGGAGACCCAGTTCTTC. This encodes CASSRGLAETQFF.

This clonotype has a handful of counts. The V gene is TRBV20-1, the J gene TRBJ1-1; D not certain. This CDR3 contains 13 residues. The V gene lost 3 bases and the J gene lost 3 bases, with 11 bases spanning the gap. In germline, CDR1 is DFQATT, CDR2 SNEGSKA (reference sequence). CDR3 nucleotide sequence: TGCAGTGCTAGCGGAAGCCCGGACACTGAAGCTTTCTTT. Its translation is CSASGSPDTEAFF.

This chain uses TRBV4-1 with TRBJ1-1; D remains unclear. Germline CDR1 is MGHRA and CDR2 is YSYEKL. CDR3 size: 15 residues. V was clipped by 4 bases and J by 7 bases, with 19 bases between them. Here the CDR3 DNA reads TGCGCCAGCAGCCGAGCAAGCGAGCTGTGGGTTGAAGCTTTCTTT. Translation gives CASSRASELWVEAFF.

This clonotype was counted only a few times. J is TRBJ2-5 and V is TRBV12-3 or TRBV12-4; 9 positions agree with TRBD1. The CDR3 is 15 residues long. The V segment lost 5 bases and the J segment 11 bases; nucleotides outside the gene matches: 15. In DNA form, the CDR3 reads TGTGCCAGCAGTGCCGGGACAGGGACCTCCAATGAGCAGTACTTC. Translation: CASSAGTGTSNEQYF.

This clonotype was detected only a few times. V gene TRBV20-1 combines with J gene TRBJ1-5, with D unresolved. This CDR3 is built from 14 residues. The germline gives CDR1 DFQATT, CDR2 SNEGSKA (reference sequence). The ends were cut back, 2 bases at V and 5 bases at J, with 13 bases in the middle. The DNA of the CDR3 is TGCAGTGCTAGACGCGGGGTCGGGGATCAGCCCCAGCATTTT. Translated, it gives CSARRGVGDQPQHF.

This clonotype was recorded at least ten times. J is TRBJ2-1 and V is TRBV30, with TRBD1 as a possible D gene (6 bases). The CDR3 length is 11 residues. Germline V CDR1 and CDR2: GTSNPN, SVGIG (reference sequence). The germline V and J ends were trimmed by 7 bases and 6 bases, with 10 bases remaining between them. CDR3 bases: TGTGCCTCGCAGGGGCTCAATGAGCAGTTCTTC. Translation: CASQGLNEQFF.

In this sample, this clonotype turned up a few times. The chain uses TRBV7-9 and TRBJ2-5; 9 bases are shared with TRBD1. The CDR3 runs to 15 residues. Germline loops: CDR1 SEHNR, CDR2 FQNEAQ (reference sequence). The V and J ends lost 1 base and 0 bases, in that order; junction bases with no gene match: 0. The CDR3 coding sequence is TGTGCCAGCAGCTTAGGACAGGGGGACCAAGAGACCCAGTACTTC. Amino acids: CASSLGQGDQETQYF.

The chain employs TRBV12-3 or TRBV12-4 and TRBJ2-3; 8 bases are a match to TRBD2. This CDR3 has 15 amino acids. V lost 3 bases to trimming and J lost 5 bases; unmatched junction nucleotides: 7. DNA for the CDR3: TGTGCCAGCAGTTTTATGGCGGGGGGAGAAGATACGCAGTATTTT. Translation gives CASSFMAGGEDTQYF.

The rearrangement links TRBV4-3 to TRBJ1-2, with a possible D match to TRBD1 (6 bases). Trimming shortened V by 0 bases and J by 2 bases, and 10 bases separated the two germline ends. The CDR3 loop spans 15 amino acids. Looked up from germline, CDR1 is LGHNA and CDR2 is YSLEER. The CDR3 coding sequence is TGCGCCAGCAGCCAAGATTACGGACAGAACTATGGCTACACCTTC. Amino acid sequence: CASSQDYGQNYGYTF.

J is TRBJ2-1 and V is TRBV7-9; 8 positions agree with TRBD2. The germline V gene has CDR1 SEHNR and CDR2 FQNEAQ (reference sequence). The CDR3 length is 19 residues. V was clipped by 3 bases and J by 0 bases; unmatched bases: 13. CDR3 in amino acids: CASSFWAGGATRSYNEQFF. CDR3 coding DNA: TGTGCCAGCAGCTTTTGGGCGGGGGGAGCCACGCGCTCCTACAATGAGCAGTTCTTC.

The chain recombines TRBV20-1 with TRBJ2-3; TRBD2 agrees at 9 bases. The germline CDR1 and CDR2 sequences are DFQATT and SNEGSKA (reference sequence). CDR3 length: 13 residues. With 2 bases clipped from V and 4 bases from J, the junction kept 1 base outside the gene matches. The CDR3 sequence is CSARLAGSDTQYF. Written as DNA, the CDR3 is TGCAGTGCTAGACTAGCGGGGTCAGATACGCAGTATTTT.

This clonotype was counted many times. The CDR3 loop reads CASSYSAGNRETQYF. CDR3 sequence (DNA): TGTGCCAGCAGTTACTCGGCAGGGAATCGAGAGACCCAGTACTTC. The chain employs TRBV6-2 or TRBV6-3 and TRBJ2-5, with D possibly TRBD1 on 5 matching bases. CDR3 length equals 15 residues. V was clipped by 0 bases and J by 4 bases, with 12 bases between them. The germline CDR1 and CDR2 sequences are MNHEY and SVGEGT.

The genes are TRBV6-5 and TRBJ2-7, with unresolved D. Between the trimmed V and J ends, which lost 0 bases and 2 bases, there was a span of 8 bases. This CDR3 spans 14 amino acids. CDR1 and CDR2 (germline): MNHEY, SVGAGI. The CDR3 spells CASSYSYSAYEQYF. The CDR3 DNA follows: TGTGCCAGCAGTTACTCGTATTCCGCCTACGAGCAGTACTTC.

The table lists this clonotype with many counts. The chain uses TRBV10-3 and TRBJ2-7; TRBD1 agrees at 7 bases. The CDR3 is made up of 13 amino acids. V was clipped by 7 bases and J by 4 bases; unmatched bases: 7. The germline CDR1 and CDR2 sequences are ENHRY and SYGVKD. The CDR3 spells CAIKGQSGYEQYF. The CDR3 nucleotides are TGTGCCATCAAGGGACAGAGTGGTTACGAGCAGTACTTC.

The chain carries TRBV3-1 and TRBJ2-7; TRBD2 matches at 7 bases. Germline CDR1 LGHDT, CDR2 YNNKEL (reference sequence). With 4 bases clipped from V and 7 bases from J, the junction kept 16 bases outside the gene matches. CDR3 size: 16 residues. CDR3 residues: CASSRYERGGYNEQYF. CDR3 DNA: TGTGCCAGCAGCCGATATGAGCGGGGTGGTTACAATGAGCAGTACTTC.

The chain combines TRBV20-1 with TRBJ2-4; D remains ambiguous. V shed 4 bases and J shed 13 bases, with 20 bases lying between them. The CDR3 has 13 residues. Per germline, CDR1 DFQATT and CDR2 SNEGSKA (reference sequence). In DNA, the CDR3 is TGCAGTGCTAATCACAAACTGGTCCAGGAGCAGTACTTC. This codes for CSANHKLVQEQYF.

The genes are TRBV11-1 and TRBJ2-5; tentative D call: TRBD2 (6 bases). Deletions cut 0 bases from V and 11 bases from J, with 25 bases between. Germline V gene sequence: CDR1 SGHAT, CDR2 FQDESV (reference sequence). This CDR3 comprises 17 residues. CDR3 nucleotide sequence: TGTGCCAGCAGCTTAGCGGGGGGACGGGTCGCCTACAATGAGCAGTACTTC. It translates to CASSLAGGRVAYNEQYF.

This sequence joins TRBV6-2 or TRBV6-3 and TRBJ2-7, with D tentatively TRBD1 or TRBD2 (5 bases each). The CDR3 runs 13 residues. Trimming took 6 bases from V and 5 from J, leaving 14 bases between them. Germline V gene sequence: CDR1 MNHEY, CDR2 SVGEGT. Here the CDR3 reads CASSPWGNNEQYF. The CDR3, as DNA: TGTGCCAGCAGCCCATGGGGGAACAACGAGCAGTACTTC.

This chain connects TRBV24-1 to TRBJ1-2, with 10 bases that match TRBD1. V dropped 4 bases and J dropped 10; count of bases not matched to a gene: 11. This CDR3 comprises 15 residues. Germline V CDR1 and CDR2: KGHDR, SFDVKD. The CDR3 nucleotides read TGTGCCACCAGTGACTCTGCCGGGACAGGGGACGACTACACCTTC. Protein product: CATSDSAGTGDDYTF.

This clonotype was observed a few times. The CDR3 DNA reads as TGTGCCAGCAGTGAAGACAGGGCAATAGGTTCACCCCTCCACTTT. Amino acids: CASSEDRAIGSPLHF. The chain joins TRBV2 to TRBJ1-6; the D gene is possibly TRBD1 (6 bases). The CDR3 loop spans 15 amino acids. The V end was cut by 1 base, the J end by 9 bases, with 13 bases between. Germline CDR1 reads SNHLY; CDR2 reads FYNNEI.

This clonotype came up a few times. The chain combines TRBV5-1 with TRBJ1-5; TRBD1 matches 9 bases. The V and J ends lost 4 bases and 1 base, in that order; junction bases with no gene match: 12. The CDR3 runs 18 residues. From germline, CDR1 is SGHRS and CDR2 YFSETQ. For the CDR3, the DNA is TGCGCCAGCAGCCCCACCGACAGGGGGGGATGGAGCAATCAGCCCCAGCATTTT. Encoded protein: CASSPTDRGGWSNQPQHF. The complete variable domain, with remaining parts taken from reference TRBV5-1 and TRBJ1-5, reads KAGVTQTPRYLIKTRGQQVTLSCSPISGHRSVSWYQQTPGQGLQFLFEYFSETQRNKGNFPGRFSGRQFSNSRSEMNVSTLELGDSALYLCASSPTDRGGWSNQPQHFGDGTRLSIL.

This clonotype was picked up a small number of times. The chain carries TRBV12-3 or TRBV12-4 and TRBJ2-2; D may match TRBD1 or TRBD2 (5 bases each). Trimming removed 6 bases from V and 1 base from J, with 6 bases in between. The CDR3 spans 13 residues. The DNA of the CDR3 is TGTGCCAGCAGGGGGGAGAACACCGGGGAGCTGTTTTTT. This encodes CASRGENTGELFF.

This clonotype has at least ten counts. The chain uses TRBV5-1 and TRBJ2-3, with D unresolved. Germline assignment: CDR1 SGHRS and CDR2 YFSETQ. The CDR3 extends over 15 amino acids. Trimming pared 5 bases from V and 1 base from J, leaving 14 bases between. CDR3 coding DNA: TGCGCCAGCAGAACACTCGCGTGGGGCACAGATACGCAGTATTTT. Translated: CASRTLAWGTDTQYF.

The gene calls are TRBV29-1 and TRBJ2-7; no firm D call. The CDR3 has 14 residues. CDR1 is SQVTM, CDR2 ANQGSEA, per germline. Deletions cut 3 bases from V and 1 base from J, with 13 bases between. The CDR3 coding sequence is TGCAGCGTTGACTTAGGAACCGGGTCCTACGAGCAGTACTTC. Amino acid sequence: CSVDLGTGSYEQYF.